This T cell receptor (beta chain) appears in the sequencing data of a study of PD-1 blockade in classical Hodgkin lymphoma. Turning to the study itself: Intravenous delivery of nivolumab at 3 mg/kg to patients occurred every 2 weeks. Study results and limitations: Before treatment, complete responders showed about the same diversity as newly diagnosed patients.

Time point denoted: cycle 4 day 1 (C4D1), after less than seven weeks of nivolumab. Every single patient, without exception, relapsed after autologous stem cell transplantation, and brentuximab vedotin exposure varied. Complete response, partial response or progressive disease was recorded as best response. On this clone itself: Its antigen is not identified.

Here immunoSEQ multiplex PCR was the method, and the copy in TCRdb shows in-frame clones only, minus some. The table lists fewer than 35,000 clones, 65% to 85% of them singletons, with about a sixth in the top ten. The clonotype was recovered from a human donor with classical Hodgkin lymphoma. The input for sequencing was peripheral blood mononuclear cells (PBMCs), taken before the fourth cycle of nivolumab.

The CDR3 DNA reads as TGTGCCAGCAGCTTGGCATCAAAGGGGAGAGGGCCCGAAGCTTTCTTT. Translating gives CASSLASKGRGPEAFF. The V call is TRBV5-8, the J call TRBJ1-1; tentatively, D is TRBD1 (5 bases). The germline CDR1 and CDR2 sequences are SGHTS and YDEGEE. The CDR3 spans 16 residues. V was shortened by 0 bases and J by 8 bases, with 20 bases between the two germline ends.